This entry lists 27 T cell receptor beta chains sequenced from one sample in a study of OX40 agonist ivuxolimab in advanced cancers. The protocol was immunoSEQ multiplex PCR, while the TCRdb copy is restricted to in-frame clones and leaves out a portion. Of roughly 90,000 clones listed, roughly 88% are singletons. The sample consisted of CD4+ or CD8+ T cells sorted from blood, taken in a trial of the OX40 agonist ivuxolimab. These receptors all come from an adult with an advanced solid tumor such as melanoma, head and neck, liver or kidney cancer.

The V gene is TRBV5-1, the J gene TRBJ2-1; D might be TRBD1 or TRBD2, each matching 6 bases. CDR1 is SGHRS, CDR2 YFSETQ, per germline. The CDR3 length is 16 residues. V lost 3 bases, J lost 0 bases, and 13 bases lay in between. The CDR3 DNA reads TGCGCCAGCAGCTCTTCAACGGGGGCCTCCTACAATGAGCAGTTCTTC. It yields the protein CASSSSTGASYNEQFF.

J is TRBJ2-1 and V is TRBV9; a possible D gene is TRBD2 (6 bases). V lost 3 bases and J lost 0, with 13 bases in between. CDR1 is SGDLS, CDR2 YYNGEE, per germline. The CDR3 consists of 16 residues. CDR3 amino acids: CASSDVAESSYNEQFF. DNA for the CDR3: TGTGCCAGCAGCGACGTAGCGGAGAGCTCCTACAATGAGCAGTTCTTC.

The chain links TRBV18 to TRBJ2-7, with 7 bases lining up with TRBD1. The CDR3 loop spans 14 amino acids. Unmatched junction bases numbered 16, after V lost 10 bases and J lost 7 bases. The germline V gene encodes CDR1 KGHSH and CDR2 LQKENI. CDR3 sequence (DNA): TGTGCCACGCAATCGGACAGGCCGGCGAGGGAGCAGTACTTC. Translation: CATQSDRPAREQYF.

The chain has TRBV6-5 and TRBJ2-3, with D possibly TRBD2 on 6 matching bases. Trimming cost V 0 bases and J 0 bases, with 10 bases left between them. CDR1 is MNHEY, CDR2 SVGAGI, per germline. The CDR3 has 16 amino acids. The CDR3 DNA reads TGTGCCAGCAGTTACTCAGGGAGGCATAGCACAGATACGCAGTATTTT. This encodes CASSYSGRHSTDTQYF.

The V and J genes are TRBV29-1 and TRBJ2-1; D gene uncertain. The CDR3 runs to 12 residues. The ends were cut back, 3 bases at V and 7 bases at J, with 10 bases in the middle. Germline V lookup: CDR1 SQVTM, CDR2 ANQGSEA. CDR3 coding DNA: TGCAGCGTTGAGTGGCGGCATAATGAGCAGTTCTTC. It is translated as CSVEWRHNEQFF.

The chain joins TRBV5-1 to TRBJ2-7; possible D gene TRBD2, 5 bases. The V gene's germline CDR1 is SGHRS and CDR2 YFSETQ. V was shortened by 3 bases and J by 6 bases, with 16 bases between the two germline ends. This CDR3 has 14 residues. CDR3 loop: CASSSRDPGGEQYF. For the CDR3, the DNA is TGCGCCAGCAGCTCCCGGGATCCCGGCGGCGAGCAGTACTTC.

This sequence joins TRBV7-6 and TRBJ2-1, with 8 bases fitting TRBD1. V shed 5 bases and J 0 bases; nucleotides not matched to a gene: 3. There are 15 residues in the CDR3. CDR1 SGHVS and CDR2 FNYEAQ come from the germline V gene. CDR3 protein: CASSRTGYSYNEQFF. The CDR3 DNA is TGTGCCAGCAGCAGGACAGGGTACTCCTACAATGAGCAGTTCTTC.

The chain links TRBV5-1 to TRBJ2-3, with D possibly being TRBD1 (6 bases). The CDR3 covers 14 residues. Deletions cut 0 bases from V and 3 bases from J, with 8 bases between. In germline, CDR1 is SGHRS, CDR2 YFSETQ. CDR3 in DNA: TGCGCCAGCAGCTTGGGACAGGAAACAGATACGCAGTATTTT. Encoded protein: CASSLGQETDTQYF.

CDR3: CASSKGRNQPQHF. The DNA for the CDR3 is TGTGCCAGCAGCAAAGGACGGAATCAGCCCCAGCATTTT. The chain carries TRBV7-2 and TRBJ1-5; D gene unclear. The germline gives CDR1 SGHTA, CDR2 FQGNSA. V shed 5 bases and J shed 4 bases, with 9 bases lying between them. The CDR3 sequence is 13 residues long.

The J gene is TRBJ1-4, the V gene TRBV7-9; TRBD1 is a possible D gene (6 bases). V was shortened by 5 bases and J by 6 bases, with 10 bases between the two germline ends. The germline V gene has CDR1 SEHNR and CDR2 FQNEAQ (reference sequence). This CDR3 is built from 13 residues. In DNA form, the CDR3 reads TGTGCCAGCAGCAGGGACACGGATGAAAAACTGTTTTTT. Translated: CASSRDTDEKLFF.

CDR3 loop: CASLAGGTGELFF. DNA of the CDR3: TGTGCCAGCCTAGCGGGGGGCACCGGGGAGCTGTTTTTT. This sequence joins TRBV5-6 and TRBJ2-2; TRBD2 matches at 11 bases. Losses at the gene ends were 7 bases for V and 4 bases for J; bases not matched to a gene: 0. Germline V gene sequence: CDR1 SGHDT, CDR2 YYEEEE. CDR3 length: 13 residues.

The gene calls are TRBV4-3 and TRBJ2-2, with D uncertain. CDR1 and CDR2 from the germline V gene are LGHNA and YSLEER. CDR3 length equals 14 residues. Trimming shortened V by 1 base and J by 7 bases, and 10 bases separated the two germline ends. CDR3 nucleotide sequence: TGCGCCAGCAGCCAAGGGAAGTTTGGCGGGGAGCTGTTTTTT. This codes for CASSQGKFGGELFF.

The chain uses TRBV11-1 and TRBJ2-3; TRBD2 is a possible D gene (5 bases). The CDR3 has 15 residues. In germline, CDR1 is SGHAT, CDR2 FQDESV (reference sequence). Trimming stripped 5 bases from V and 3 bases from J, with 15 bases between. The CDR3 loop is CASSTGLAKTDTQYF. Here the CDR3 DNA reads TGTGCCAGCAGCACCGGATTAGCGAAGACAGATACGCAGTATTTT.

Written as DNA, the CDR3 is TGTGCCAGCAGTCCAACCTGGAGGGCGGATACGCAGTATTTT. Amino acids: CASSPTWRADTQYF. J is TRBJ2-3 and V is TRBV6-5, with D perhaps matching TRBD2 (6 bases). CDR1 MNHEY and CDR2 SVGAGI come from the germline V gene. Trimming removed 5 bases at V and 6 bases at J, with 15 bases between. The CDR3 is 14 residues long.

This chain joins TRBV5-1 and TRBJ2-3; no clear D. The germline V gene has CDR1 SGHRS and CDR2 YFSETQ. This CDR3 spans 14 amino acids. Trimming took 7 bases from V and 0 from J, leaving 12 bases between them. CDR3 in DNA: TGCGCCAGCCGACCGGGCCAGAGCACAGATACGCAGTATTTT. Residues: CASRPGQSTDTQYF.

The chain is built from TRBV11-1 and TRBJ2-7; TRBD2 agrees at 9 bases. This CDR3 is 19 amino acids long. Germline loops: CDR1 SGHAT, CDR2 FQDESV (reference sequence). V dropped 1 base and J dropped 5; count of bases not matched to a gene: 18. The CDR3 nucleotides are TGTGCCAGCAGCTTAGTGTCTAGCGGGAAAGGATATACGAGGGACGAGCAGTACTTC. This encodes CASSLVSSGKGYTRDEQYF.

The V call is TRBV6-6, the J call TRBJ2-6, with TRBD1 identical over 8 bases. Trimming removed 6 bases from V and 0 bases from J; junction bases left unmatched: 4. The length of the CDR3 is 16 residues. CDR1 and CDR2 (germline): MNHNY, SVGAGI (reference sequence). The CDR3 DNA reads TGTGCCAGCAGGGCGACAGGGGACTCTGGGGCCAACGTCCTGACTTTC. It translates to CASRATGDSGANVLTF.

This sequence joins TRBV18 and TRBJ2-7, with 11 bases lining up with TRBD2. The CDR3 consists of 16 residues. J lost 4 bases, V lost 4 bases, and 9 bases had no gene match. From germline, CDR1 is KGHSH and CDR2 LQKENI. The CDR3 sequence: CASSQGVGTSGYEQYF. Written as DNA, the CDR3 is TGTGCCAGCTCACAGGGGGTGGGGACTAGCGGATACGAGCAGTACTTC.

The rearrangement uses TRBV6-5 and TRBJ2-7; 9 bases map to TRBD2. The V gene end was trimmed by 0 bases and the J gene end by 4 bases; junction bases not matched to a gene: 4. This CDR3 spans 15 amino acids. CDR1 is MNHEY and CDR2 is SVGAGI in the germline V gene. The CDR3 spells CASSYSTSGPYEQYF. In DNA form, the CDR3 reads TGTGCCAGCAGTTACTCGACTAGCGGACCATACGAGCAGTACTTC.

CDR3 sequence: CASSLDRYNEQFF. Written as DNA, the CDR3 is TGTGCCAGCAGCTTGGACAGATACAATGAGCAGTTCTTC. The genes are TRBV5-8 and TRBJ2-1; D is uncertain. Trimming stripped 0 bases from V and 4 bases from J, with 5 bases between. Germline V gene sequence: CDR1 SGHTS, CDR2 YDEGEE. This CDR3 comprises 13 residues.

V usage is TRBV14 and J usage is TRBJ1-4; TRBD1 is a possible D gene (5 bases). CDR3 length: 15 residues. CDR1 SGHDN and CDR2 FVKESK come from the germline V gene. Trimming took 4 bases from V and 8 from J, leaving 17 bases between them. The CDR3 here is CASSPPREALEKLFF. Here the CDR3 DNA reads TGTGCCAGCAGCCCCCCCAGGGAGGCTTTGGAAAAACTGTTTTTT.

The DNA of the CDR3 is TGTGCCATTTCCCTGGGGGTCAATTCACCCCTCCACTTT. Amino acid sequence: CAISLGVNSPLHF. V gene TRBV10-3 combines with J gene TRBJ1-6, with D possibly being TRBD1 (5 bases). CDR3 length: 13 amino acids. The ends were cut back, 9 bases at V and 7 bases at J, with 13 bases in the middle. Germline V gives CDR1 ENHRY, CDR2 SYGVKD.

The CDR3 here is CASSLGRSGANVLTF. The CDR3 DNA follows: TGTGCCAGCAGCTTAGGGAGGAGTGGGGCCAACGTCCTGACTTTC. This chain connects TRBV7-6 to TRBJ2-6; TRBD2 might be the D (5 bases). The V gene lost 1 base and the J gene lost 3 bases, with 7 bases spanning the gap. The CDR3 consists of 15 residues. Germline V gives CDR1 SGHVS, CDR2 FNYEAQ.

The chain employs TRBV10-3 and TRBJ2-1, with 12 nucleotides matching TRBD2. The germline gives CDR1 ENHRY, CDR2 SYGVKD. The V segment lost 2 bases and the J segment 5 bases; nucleotides outside the gene matches: 4. The CDR3 spans 16 residues. DNA for the CDR3: TGTGCCATCAGTGAGGACCGGACTAGCGGGAACAATGAGCAGTTCTTC. Amino acid sequence: CAISEDRTSGNNEQFF.

The V and J genes are TRBV19 and TRBJ2-3; 7 bases match TRBD2. The V gene's germline CDR1 is LNHDA and CDR2 SQIVND (reference sequence). The V gene end was trimmed by 3 bases and the J gene end by 2 bases; junction bases not matched to a gene: 8. The CDR3 extends over 16 amino acids. CDR3 protein: CASSMRTRWNTDTQYF. The CDR3 region has the DNA TGTGCCAGTAGTATGAGGACTAGATGGAACACAGATACGCAGTATTTT.

The chain combines TRBV6-5 with TRBJ2-2, with 7 bases identical to TRBD1. Germline CDR1 MNHEY, CDR2 SVGAGI. The CDR3 has 15 amino acids. V shed 6 bases, J shed 4 bases, and the junction held 8 bases outside the gene matches. The CDR3 region is CASRSTGPITGELFF. The DNA of the CDR3 is TGTGCCAGCAGGTCGACAGGGCCGATCACCGGGGAGCTGTTTTTT.

The J gene is TRBJ2-3, the V gene TRBV11-1; D is uncertain. The CDR3 extends over 13 amino acids. Germline lookup yields CDR1 SGHAT and CDR2 FQDESV (reference sequence). The V end lost 5 bases, the J end lost 4 bases, and 10 bases lay between the germline ends. CDR3 loop: CASSRTQADTQYF. The CDR3 nucleotides read TGTGCCAGCAGCAGAACCCAGGCAGATACGCAGTATTTT.